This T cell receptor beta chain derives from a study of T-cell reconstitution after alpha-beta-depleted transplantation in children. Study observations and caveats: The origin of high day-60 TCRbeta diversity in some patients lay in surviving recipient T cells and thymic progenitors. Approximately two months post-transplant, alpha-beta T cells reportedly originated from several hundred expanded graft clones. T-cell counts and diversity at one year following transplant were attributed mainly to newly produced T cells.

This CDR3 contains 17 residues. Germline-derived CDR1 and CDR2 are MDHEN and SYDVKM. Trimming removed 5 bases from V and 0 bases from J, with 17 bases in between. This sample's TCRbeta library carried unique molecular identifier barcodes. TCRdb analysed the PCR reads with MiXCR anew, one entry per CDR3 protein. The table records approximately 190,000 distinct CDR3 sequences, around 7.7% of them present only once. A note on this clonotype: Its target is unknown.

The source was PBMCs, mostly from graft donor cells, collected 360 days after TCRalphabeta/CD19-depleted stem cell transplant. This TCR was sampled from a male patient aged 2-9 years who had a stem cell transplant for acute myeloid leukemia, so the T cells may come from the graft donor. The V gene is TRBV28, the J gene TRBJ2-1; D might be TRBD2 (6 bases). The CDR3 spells CASSPYGVADSYNEQFF. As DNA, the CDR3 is TGTGCCAGCAGTCCATACGGGGTAGCGGACTCCTACAATGAGCAGTTCTTC.